Below, 15 T cell receptor beta chains from the same sample are listed, as sequenced in a study of blood T cell repertoires in COVID-19. The method was immunoSEQ multiplex PCR; TCRdb's version includes in-frame clones alone and lacks a portion of them. The sample has some 200,000 clones, about 93% seen once. Sequenced material: peripheral blood. These receptors originate from a young man with COVID-19, enrolled during active disease.

This chain uses TRBV7-9 with TRBJ1-1; 9 bases fit TRBD1. J lost 6 bases, V lost 5 bases, and 10 bases had no gene match. CDR1 SEHNR and CDR2 FQNEAQ come from the germline V gene (reference sequence). The CDR3 length is 15 residues. The CDR3 DNA is TGTGCCAGCAGCGTAGGACAGGGGAGATCGTCTGAAGCTTTCTTT. Protein sequence: CASSVGQGRSSEAFF.

V and J are TRBV10-3 and TRBJ1-1; 7 bases are a match to TRBD1. There are 14 residues in the CDR3. The trim removed 10 bases at V and 1 base at J, leaving 9 bases unmatched. CDR1 and CDR2 from the germline V gene are ENHRY and SYGVKD. The CDR3 nucleotides are TGTGCCACGACGATCGACAGGGCGAACACTGAAGCTTTCTTT. It codes for CATTIDRANTEAFF.

V and J are TRBV18 and TRBJ1-4; D unclear. This CDR3 region has 13 residues. Germline loops: CDR1 KGHSH, CDR2 LQKENI. Trimming took 2 bases from V and 8 from J, leaving 9 bases between them. CDR3 in amino acids: CASSPGGGEKLFF. In DNA, the CDR3 is TGTGCCAGCTCACCAGGCGGAGGCGAAAAACTGTTTTTT.

This chain links TRBV18 with TRBJ1-5, with D maybe TRBD1 (5 bases). Trimming stripped 1 base from V and 9 bases from J, with 10 bases between. The CDR3 loop spans 13 amino acids. CDR1 is KGHSH and CDR2 is LQKENI in the germline V gene. The chain's CDR3 is CASSPQGDGPQHF. In nucleotides, the CDR3 is TGTGCCAGCTCACCACAAGGGGATGGGCCCCAGCATTTT.

In its sample, this clone was seen once. V gene TRBV29-1 combines with J gene TRBJ1-1; unclear D gene. There are 13 residues in the CDR3. The germline V and J ends were trimmed by 4 bases and 3 bases, with 12 bases remaining between them. Germline-derived CDR1 and CDR2 are SQVTM and ANQGSEA. In nucleotides, the CDR3 is TGCAGCGTTGTCGGGGTAAAGGACACTGAAGCTTTCTTT. It is translated as CSVVGVKDTEAFF.

The rearrangement joins TRBV4-2 to TRBJ1-2; no definite D call. The CDR3 runs to 15 residues. Trimming stripped 0 bases from V and 4 bases from J, with 12 bases between. Per the germline V gene, CDR1 is LGHNA and CDR2 is YNFKEQ. CDR3 sequence reads: CASSQDGGSSYGYTF. CDR3 DNA: TGTGCCAGCAGCCAAGATGGAGGGAGTAGCTATGGCTACACCTTC.

The genes are TRBV6-5 and TRBJ2-3; D might be TRBD1 (5 bases). This CDR3 is 15 amino acids long. Germline lookup yields CDR1 MNHEY and CDR2 SVGAGI. V lost 6 bases to trimming and J lost 4 bases, with 17 bases between them. The CDR3 DNA is TGTGCCAGCAGCGTGGCCAGGGATCCCTCAGATACGCAGTATTTT. Its translation: CASSVARDPSDTQYF.

This clone has only one observation. The chain combines TRBV7-2 with TRBJ1-1, with D possibly TRBD1 on 6 matching bases. The germline V and J ends were trimmed by 1 base and 0 bases, with 15 bases remaining between them. Germline CDR1 and CDR2: SGHTA and FQGNSA. This CDR3 contains 17 residues. The CDR3 nucleotides are TGTGCCAGCAGCTTAGACCGTTGGGGGCAGTTGAACACTGAAGCTTTCTTT. Encoded protein: CASSLDRWGQLNTEAFF. Together with reference TRBV7-2 and TRBJ1-1, the CDR3 gives the full variable domain: GAGVSQSPSNKVTEKGKDVELRCDPISGHTALYWYRQSLGQGLEFLIYFQGNSAPDKSGLPSDRFSAERTGGSVSTLTIQRTQQEDSAVYLCASSLDRWGQLNTEAFFGQGTRLTVV.

The chain is built from TRBV7-9 and TRBJ2-7; perhaps TRBD2 as D (5 bases). Per the germline V gene, CDR1 is SEHNR and CDR2 is FQNEAQ (reference sequence). CDR3 length: 14 residues. V was cut by 1 base and J by 3 bases, with 10 bases left in between. DNA of the CDR3: TGTGCCAGCAGCTTAGTAGGGAGCATCTACGAGCAGTACTTC. Translating gives CASSLVGSIYEQYF.

CDR3 sequence: CASSLERGIGEKLFF. The CDR3 region has the DNA TGTGCCAGCAGCTTAGAACGAGGAATTGGGGAAAAACTGTTTTTT. The V and J genes are TRBV7-6 and TRBJ1-4; D uncertain. The CDR3 spans 15 residues. The V and J ends lost 1 base and 8 bases respectively, with 14 bases between them. Looked up from germline, CDR1 is SGHVS and CDR2 is FNYEAQ. The entire variable domain, with the rest obtained from reference TRBV7-6 and TRBJ1-4, is as follows: GAGVSQSPRYKVTKRGQDVALRCDPISGHVSLYWYRQALGQGPEFLTYFNYEAQQDKSGLPNDRFSAERPEGSISTLTIQRTEQRDSAMYRCASSLERGIGEKLFFGSGTQLSVL.

V and J are TRBV6-5 and TRBJ2-6; 7 bases agree with TRBD1. CDR1 and CDR2 (germline): MNHEY, SVGAGI. CDR3 length: 15 residues. With 2 bases clipped from V and 4 bases from J, the junction kept 2 bases outside the gene matches. The CDR3: CASSYRGLGANVLTF. CDR3 coding DNA: TGTGCCAGCAGTTACAGGGGGCTCGGGGCCAACGTCCTGACTTTC.

V usage is TRBV4-2 and J usage is TRBJ2-1, with D unresolved. There are 19 residues in the CDR3. The germline V and J ends were trimmed by 0 bases and 5 bases, with 23 bases remaining between them. The germline V gene encodes CDR1 LGHNA and CDR2 YNFKEQ. CDR3: CASSQDVFDSTGSHNEQFF. CDR3 sequence (DNA): TGTGCCAGCAGCCAAGATGTCTTTGATAGCACCGGTTCACACAATGAGCAGTTCTTC.

This rearrangement joins TRBV29-1 to TRBJ1-2; D remains unclear. Looked up from germline, CDR1 is SQVTM and CDR2 is ANQGSEA. Trimming shortened V by 4 bases and J by 5 bases, and 14 bases separated the two germline ends. This CDR3 contains 13 residues. The CDR3 is CSVVQPGRYGYTF. The DNA of the CDR3 is TGCAGCGTTGTCCAACCCGGCAGGTATGGCTACACCTTC.

The rearrangement links TRBV29-1 to TRBJ2-7, with 8 bases that match TRBD1. Germline V CDR1 and CDR2: SQVTM, ANQGSEA. This CDR3 has 13 amino acids. V was clipped by 6 bases and J by 3 bases; unmatched bases: 7. CDR3 loop: CSVTGTGYYEQYF. The CDR3 nucleotides read TGCAGCGTCACCGGGACAGGATACTACGAGCAGTACTTC.

The rearrangement uses TRBV11-2 and TRBJ1-3; TRBD1 matches at 7 bases. Germline CDR1 is SGHAT and CDR2 is FQNNGV. This CDR3 has 15 amino acids. With 5 bases clipped from V and 1 base from J, the junction kept 5 bases outside the gene matches. CDR3 sequence reads: CASSHYRGSGNTIYF. The DNA of the CDR3 is TGTGCCAGCAGCCACTACAGGGGATCTGGAAACACCATATATTTT.